This paragraph reports one T cell receptor beta chain. This receptor's antigen is unknown. Base qualities are missing; no much larger clone stands one base away. Using the deep immunoSEQ assay, multiplex PCR amplified TCR CDR3 regions from genomic DNA. For each cell subset, the extracted genomic DNA was distributed evenly across all wells of several immunoSEQ 96-well plates, and each plate served as one replicate. Each replicate PCR for sorted subsets received about 200 ng genomic DNA, equal to roughly 29,000 T cell genomes. Purified libraries were measured with a Qubit 3.0 fluorometer, size-checked on a Bioanalyzer 2100, and measured again with the KAPA Library Quantification kit. Every immunoSEQ 96-well plate was sequenced on a separate single-read 150-cycle Illumina NextSeq 550 flow cell. The source study handled its data this way. Because the immunoSEQ output held only junctional sequences and lacked quality scores, the filtering could not match the filtering applied to full-length reads. To assign V/J genes and CDR3, sequences were annotated using PyIR, a Python wrapper for IgBLAST v1.9, with IMGT germline references. Any read was removed if the V/J assignment was weak (E-value above 1e-6), the CDR3 was missing, or the read contained stop codons, out-of-frame junctions, or ambiguous translated residues. A V3J clonotype was defined by an identical inferred V gene, J gene, and CDR3 amino acid sequence. To compute the percentage overlap between repertoires, the number of shared unique clonotypes was divided by the size of the smaller repertoire. Repertoire richness was assessed with RTK rarefaction, the Chao1 estimator, and Recon v2.1 estimates of unobserved clonotypes. Generation probabilities were computed with OLGA for all TCRbeta clonotypes obtained by the gDNA method from several donors. Sourced from immuneACCESS, this table was stored by TCRdb with only in-frame sequences that have V and J called. A share of the clones is absent; for the studies checked, an unresolved V gene accounts for under half, and the remainder has no known explanation. V, J and clone size are taken as reported in that table, and D and trimming were inferred from the DNA itself. The sample data list a few million clones, and about 92% of these were observed just once. The ten largest clones take up roughly 0.15% of the sample.

Donors were healthy HIV-negative adults with no recently reported acute infections or vaccinations. Only Caucasian adults living in Nashville, Tennessee, USA were represented among the donors. CD4+ T cells were enriched by magnetic negative selection, after which naive cells were positively selected on CD45RA and the negative fraction was taken as the memory subset. Blood was collected by leukapheresis, and PBMCs were isolated by Ficoll-Histopaque density gradient centrifugation and then cryopreserved in liquid nitrogen vapor phase. Analytical flow cytometry was used to check the purity and quantity of every magnetically sorted T cell population. Genomic DNA was isolated from every sorted fraction and measured by UV absorbance on a Nanodrop 2000c. This specimen comes from a study of shared clonotypes between healthy human individuals (dated by TCRdb to 2020 to 2021). Regarding the research as a whole: A few men and two women, aged 18 to 49 years, made up the cohort. Per donor, three plates each were used for CD4 naive and CD4 memory, two for CD8 naive, and one for CD8 memory. The study deeply sequenced blood TCR repertoires of 5 or 6 healthy adults to estimate repertoire size and the extent of clonotype sharing between individuals. To increase sequencing depth and limit assay-specific biases, TCR repertoire library preparation and sequencing were carried out by different laboratories using diverse techniques. Each donor's leukapheresis produced roughly between roughly 0.94 and 9.5 billion PBMCs.

Trimming accounts for 5 bases at V and 6 bases at J, while the number of junction bases matched to no gene is 1. The CDR3 starts with the cysteine, ends with the phenylalanine, and has 14 residues. Only the CDR3 DNA is retained, 42 bases long and in frame from the first base. CDR1 and CDR2 are read off the germline V gene as SGHTA and FQGNSA. Here is what the overall study found, with its caveats: The small number of donors limited the genetic and exposure-history diversity represented. Rarefaction of sorted-subset datasets indicated incomplete sequencing despite the large sequencing depth. When several donors were compared, the shared fraction of clonotypes was 5% to 6.5% for naive CD4, more than 3% for naive CD8, 2% to 2.5% for memory CD4, and 0.3% to 0.5% for memory CD8. Sampling was restricted to blood, and TCR repertoires in tissues likely differ from the TCR repertoires found in blood. Pairwise subsampling indicated that sequencing depth was expected to affect the degree of clonotype sharing among donors. Compared with non-shared clonotypes, clonotypes shared by all four sorted-subset donors had higher generation probabilities. Larger estimated clonotype richness was generally found for naive subsets than for memory subsets.

The origin of this receptor is a man between 18 and 29 years old in good health. Sequencing was done on a sample of naive CD4+ T cells sorted from blood. This specimen's cell subset or site label, per the study, means: CD45RA+ positively selected. This chain joins TRBV7-2 to TRBJ2-3, and 14 bases in between align with TRBD2. The DNA reads as follows: TGTGCCAGCAGCAGGACTAGCGGGGGGGATACGCAGTATTTT. The resulting protein is CASSRTSGGDTQYF.